This T cell receptor (beta chain) was documented in a study of monozygotic twins with inflammatory bowel disease. Study-level results: Healthy co-twins, by inverse Simpson, had higher TCRbeta diversity than their siblings with IBD.

A note on this clonotype: Its antigen is not known.

CDR1 SNHLY and CDR2 FYNNEI come from the germline V gene. The CDR3 sequence is 15 residues long. From approximately 3.5 ug of total RNA, each TCR library was prepared. TCRdb reprocessed the 5' RACE reads, keeping one entry per CDR3 protein, no DNA. This sample lists 400,000 to 500,000 distinct CDR3 sequences; its ten largest clones have 2% to 2.5%. This receptor was obtained from a human donor with ulcerative colitis or Crohn's disease, or a healthy co-twin of an affected twin (not recorded which). The sequencing sample was made of blood. V usage is TRBV2 and J usage is TRBJ1-5. CDR3 sequence reads: CASRIGRISNQPQHF. Full variable domain (remainder filled in from reference TRBV2 and TRBJ1-5): EPEVTQTPSHQVTQMGQEVILRCVPISNHLYFYWYRQILGQKVEFLVSFYNNEISEKSEIFDDQFSVERPDGSNFTLKIRSTKLEDSAMYFCASRIGRISNQPQHFGDGTRLSIL.